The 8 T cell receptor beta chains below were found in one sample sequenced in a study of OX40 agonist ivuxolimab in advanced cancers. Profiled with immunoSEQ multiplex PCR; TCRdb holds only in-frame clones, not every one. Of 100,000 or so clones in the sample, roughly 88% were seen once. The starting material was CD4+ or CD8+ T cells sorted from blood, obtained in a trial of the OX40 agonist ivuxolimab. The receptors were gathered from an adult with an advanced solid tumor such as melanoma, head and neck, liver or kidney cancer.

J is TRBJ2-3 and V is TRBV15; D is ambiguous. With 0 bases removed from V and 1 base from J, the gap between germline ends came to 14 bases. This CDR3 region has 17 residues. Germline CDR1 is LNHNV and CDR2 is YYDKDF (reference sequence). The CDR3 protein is CATSRDVRDTGTDTQYF. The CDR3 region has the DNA TGTGCCACCAGCAGAGATGTCCGAGACACGGGCACAGATACGCAGTATTTT.

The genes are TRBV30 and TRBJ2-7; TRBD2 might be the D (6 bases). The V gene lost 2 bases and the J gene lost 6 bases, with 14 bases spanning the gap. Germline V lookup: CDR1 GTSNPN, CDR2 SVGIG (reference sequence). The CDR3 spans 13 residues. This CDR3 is CAWSWRGPFEQYF. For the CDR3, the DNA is TGTGCCTGGAGTTGGAGGGGTCCCTTCGAGCAGTACTTC.

CDR3 in DNA: TGTGCCAGCAGCTTAGACCCCCGGGAGGGAGGGAGCTCCTACAATGAGCAGTTCTTC. Encoded protein: CASSLDPREGGSSYNEQFF. J is TRBJ2-1 and V is TRBV11-3; 8 positions match TRBD2. Germline V lookup: CDR1 SGHNT, CDR2 YENEEA. V lost 0 bases and J lost 0; bases outside the gene matches: 10. CDR3 length equals 19 residues.

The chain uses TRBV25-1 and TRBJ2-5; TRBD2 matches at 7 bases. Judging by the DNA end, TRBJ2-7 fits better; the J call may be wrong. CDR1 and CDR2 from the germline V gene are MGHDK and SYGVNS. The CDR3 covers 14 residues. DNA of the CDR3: TGTGCCAGCAGAGCTAGCGGAAAGAATTACGAGCAGTACTTC. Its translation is CASRASGKNYEQYF.

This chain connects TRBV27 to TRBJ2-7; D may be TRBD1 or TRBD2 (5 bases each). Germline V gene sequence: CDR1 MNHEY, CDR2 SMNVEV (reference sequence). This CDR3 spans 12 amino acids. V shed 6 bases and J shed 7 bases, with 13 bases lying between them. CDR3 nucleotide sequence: TGTGCCAGCAGCCCTATGGGGGAGGAGCAGTACTTC. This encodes CASSPMGEEQYF.

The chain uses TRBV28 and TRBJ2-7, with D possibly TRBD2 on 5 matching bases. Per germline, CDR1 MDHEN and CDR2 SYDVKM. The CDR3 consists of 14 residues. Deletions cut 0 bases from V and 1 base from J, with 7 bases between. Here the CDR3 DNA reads TGTGCCAGCAGTTTATGGAGGGAATCCTACGAGCAGTACTTC. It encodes CASSLWRESYEQYF.

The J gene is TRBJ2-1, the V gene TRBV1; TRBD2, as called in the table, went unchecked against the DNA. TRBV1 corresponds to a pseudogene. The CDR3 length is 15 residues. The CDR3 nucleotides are TGCACCAGCAGCCAAGTAGTTAAGTGGGGGGATGAGCAGTTCTTC. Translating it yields CTSSQVVKWGDEQFF.

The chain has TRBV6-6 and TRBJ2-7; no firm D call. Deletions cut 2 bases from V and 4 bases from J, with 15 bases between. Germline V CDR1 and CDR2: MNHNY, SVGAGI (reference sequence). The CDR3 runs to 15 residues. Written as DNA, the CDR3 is TGTGCCAGCAGTTACCCCGACTCGCCACCGTACGAGCAGTACTTC. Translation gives CASSYPDSPPYEQYF.